These 26 T cell receptor beta chains originate from one sample sequenced in a study of T cell repertoires in cytomegalovirus infection. TCRdb fed the reads into MiXCR, producing one record per CDR3 protein. The data contain about 130,000 distinct CDR3 sequences, about 24% of them singletons. Their antigens remain unidentified. Specimen: PBMCs, sequenced either directly or after in vitro stimulation (not recorded which). The receptors stem from a human donor in good health (CMV status not recorded). Some clones in this sample may be carry-over from other donors' samples.

This clonotype was detected a few times. The V call is TRBV28, the J call TRBJ2-1, with 8 nucleotides matching TRBD2. With V trimmed by 1 base and J by 8 bases, 10 bases remained unmatched. Germline CDR1 and CDR2: MDHEN and SYDVKM. This CDR3 contains 16 residues. CDR3 amino acids: CASSLLSGSVLDEQFF. CDR3 DNA sequence: TGTGCCAGCAGTTTATTAAGCGGGAGTGTCTTGGATGAGCAGTTCTTC.

The chain links TRBV7-3 to TRBJ2-5, with D possibly being TRBD1 (6 bases). The CDR3 runs to 16 residues. Trimming took 6 bases from V and 2 from J, leaving 19 bases between them. Germline V gene lookup returns CDR1 SGHTA and CDR2 FQGTGA. This chain's CDR3 is CASSLGPWGQQETQYF. The DNA of the CDR3 is TGTGCCAGCAGTCTTGGGCCTTGGGGACAACAAGAGACCCAGTACTTC.

In this sample, this clonotype turned up a few times. V and J are TRBV7-9 and TRBJ2-7; TRBD2 might be the D (6 bases). Germline lookup yields CDR1 SEHNR and CDR2 FQNEAQ (reference sequence). The CDR3 spans 16 residues. V was clipped by 8 bases and J by 0 bases, with 20 bases between them. The CDR3 DNA is TGTGCCAGCGGGGAGGATATAGGGCATAGCTCCTACGAGCAGTACTTC. It translates to CASGEDIGHSSYEQYF.

This clonotype was found a few times. This chain uses TRBV12-3 or TRBV12-4 with TRBJ1-2, with 7 bases matching TRBD1. The CDR3 spans 17 residues. The trim removed 9 bases at V and 3 bases at J, leaving 19 bases unmatched. The CDR3, as DNA: TGTGCCAGGGTACAGGGGCCGCGGCCCCTTAGGGACTATGGCTACACCTTC. Protein sequence: CARVQGPRPLRDYGYTF.

This chain uses TRBV25-1 with TRBJ2-4; D is uncertain. The CDR3 is made up of 11 amino acids. Germline V gives CDR1 MGHDK, CDR2 SYGVNS. Between the trimmed V and J ends, which lost 3 bases and 13 bases, there was a span of 10 bases. The CDR3 sequence: CASSDSISQYF. The DNA for the CDR3 is TGTGCCAGCAGTGACTCTATTAGCCAGTACTTC.

This clonotype was seen a handful of times. The genes are TRBV15 and TRBJ2-6; maybe TRBD2 (5 bases). This CDR3 is built from 14 residues. V shed 3 bases and J shed 4 bases, with 7 bases lying between them. Germline CDR1 LNHNV, CDR2 YYDKDF (reference sequence). The CDR3 nucleotides are TGTGCCACCAGCAGCGGGATAGGGGCCAACGTCCTGACTTTC. Its translation is CATSSGIGANVLTF. Variable domain in full (rest from reference TRBV15 and TRBJ2-6): DAMVIQNPRYQVTQFGKPVTLSCSQTLNHNVMYWYQQKSSQAPKLLFHYYDKDFNNEADTPDNFQSRRPNTSFCFLDIRSPGLGDTAMYLCATSSGIGANVLTFGAGSRLTVL.

CDR3 sequence reads: CASSPVAGELFF. CDR3 nucleotide sequence: TGCGCCAGCAGCCCTGTCGCCGGGGAGCTGTTTTTT. The chain recombines TRBV4-1 with TRBJ2-2, with D unclear. The length of the CDR3 is 12 residues. Trimming pared 4 bases from V and 6 bases from J, leaving 6 bases between. Germline V gene lookup returns CDR1 MGHRA and CDR2 YSYEKL.

In its sample, this clonotype was seen a few times. CDR3 in DNA: TGTGCCACCAGCAGAGGGTCGAGGTCTGGAAACACCATATATTTT. Its translation: CATSRGSRSGNTIYF. The chain carries TRBV15 and TRBJ1-3; D ambiguous. Deletions cut 1 base from V and 1 base from J, with 8 bases between. The CDR3 is made up of 15 amino acids. Germline V gives CDR1 LNHNV, CDR2 YYDKDF (reference sequence).

J is TRBJ1-4 and V is TRBV14; possible D gene TRBD1, 5 bases. Germline CDR1 reads SGHDN; CDR2 reads FVKESK. With 0 bases removed from V and 4 bases from J, the gap between germline ends came to 9 bases. The length of the CDR3 is 15 residues. This CDR3 is CASSQDRDHNEKLFF. The CDR3 bases are TGTGCCAGCAGCCAAGACAGGGACCATAATGAAAAACTGTTTTTT.

This clonotype was counted ten times or more. The chain joins TRBV12-3 or TRBV12-4 to TRBJ1-1, with a weak D call TRBD1 (5 bases). The CDR3 is 14 residues long. Trimming removed 4 bases from V and 0 bases from J, with 9 bases in between. CDR3 region: CASSSGLMNTEAFF. For the CDR3, the DNA is TGTGCCAGCAGTTCGGGACTGATGAACACTGAAGCTTTCTTT.

The chain has TRBV20-1 and TRBJ2-2; possibly TRBD2 for D (6 bases). V lost 6 bases, J lost 0 bases, and 8 bases lay in between. This CDR3 has 13 amino acids. Germline V CDR1 and CDR2: DFQATT, SNEGSKA (reference sequence). CDR3 coding DNA: TGCAGTGCGCCGGGGGCGAACACCGGGGAGCTGTTTTTT. It yields the protein CSAPGANTGELFF.

V is TRBV20-1 and J is TRBJ1-2; 8 nucleotides agree with TRBD1. Losses at the gene ends were 3 bases for V and 4 bases for J; bases not matched to a gene: 16. In germline, CDR1 is DFQATT, CDR2 SNEGSKA (reference sequence). The CDR3 is made up of 17 amino acids. This CDR3 is CSASTVGTGALGYGYTF. The CDR3 DNA is TGCAGTGCTAGTACAGTCGGGACAGGAGCTTTGGGCTATGGCTACACCTTC.

In its sample, this clonotype ranks as medium-sized. The J gene is TRBJ1-6, the V gene TRBV7-2, with TRBD1 matching 8 bases. Germline CDR1 and CDR2: SGHTA and FQGNSA. V lost 5 bases, J lost 12 bases, and 9 bases stayed unmatched. The CDR3 has 14 residues. This CDR3 reads CASSAQTGGRPLHF. The CDR3 DNA reads as TGTGCCAGCAGCGCCCAAACAGGGGGGAGACCCCTCCACTTT.

A few counts support this clonotype. This chain links TRBV27 with TRBJ2-3; 8 bases agree with TRBD2. The CDR3 has 19 residues. CDR1 and CDR2 from the germline V gene are MNHEY and SMNVEV (reference sequence). Trimming at V came to 3 bases and at J to 2 bases, leaving 16 bases not matched to a gene. The CDR3 DNA is TGTGCCAGCAGTTTTGGACTTAGCGGGGACCTTCCAAACACAGATACGCAGTATTTT. Translation gives CASSFGLSGDLPNTDTQYF.

The chain carries TRBV6-2 or TRBV6-3 and TRBJ2-7; TRBD2 might be the D (6 bases). V lost 8 bases to trimming and J lost 0 bases, with 11 bases between them. The CDR3 spans 13 residues. CDR1 and CDR2 from the germline V gene are MNHEY and SVGEGT. The CDR3 loop is CASCLSGSYEQYF. CDR3 sequence (DNA): TGTGCCAGCTGCCTTAGCGGCTCCTACGAGCAGTACTTC.

This clonotype was detected ten times or more. The chain recombines TRBV7-8 with TRBJ2-5; 10 bases agree with TRBD1. This CDR3 comprises 15 residues. V was clipped by 3 bases and J by 7 bases; unmatched bases: 8. Germline V lookup: CDR1 SGHVS, CDR2 FQNEAQ. The CDR3 sequence: CASSFMGQGLWTQYF. DNA of the CDR3: TGTGCCAGCAGCTTTATGGGACAGGGGCTTTGGACCCAGTACTTC.

This clonotype was counted at least ten times. V usage is TRBV15 and J usage is TRBJ1-4; D possibly corresponds to TRBD1 (6 bases). The ends were cut back, 1 base at V and 3 bases at J, with 15 bases in the middle. This CDR3 contains 17 residues. Germline assignment: CDR1 LNHNV and CDR2 YYDKDF (reference sequence). CDR3 region: CATSRAPRGTPNEKLFF. CDR3 nucleotides: TGTGCCACCAGCAGAGCTCCCAGGGGCACGCCTAATGAAAAACTGTTTTTT.

There are a few counts of this clonotype. V and J are TRBV28 and TRBJ2-2; unclear D gene. V lost 5 bases, J lost 2 bases, and 6 bases lay in between. The germline CDR1 and CDR2 sequences are MDHEN and SYDVKM. The CDR3 is made up of 13 amino acids. The CDR3 DNA reads TGTGCCAGCAGTGTTCTTAACACCGGGGAGCTGTTTTTT. It translates to CASSVLNTGELFF.

This chain joins TRBV7-9 and TRBJ2-7; TRBD2 is a possible D gene (6 bases). Trimming cost V 4 bases and J 3 bases, with 10 bases left between them. Germline CDR1 SEHNR, CDR2 FQNEAQ (reference sequence). This CDR3 has 13 amino acids. The CDR3 DNA reads TGTGCCAGCAGCTCGGGACTTCACTACGAGCAGTACTTC. Translation: CASSSGLHYEQYF. The variable domain in full, with the rest retrieved from reference TRBV7-9 and TRBJ2-7, is DTGVSQNPRHKITKRGQNVTFRCDPISEHNRLYWYRQTLGQGPEFLTYFQNEAQLEKSRLLSDRFSAERPKGSFSTLEIQRTEQGDSAMYLCASSSGLHYEQYFGPGTRLTVT.

This clonotype was seen a handful of times. This chain links TRBV4-3 with TRBJ2-1; D is uncertain. V was clipped by 3 bases and J by 9 bases, with 12 bases between them. CDR1 LGHNA and CDR2 YSLEER come from the germline V gene. The CDR3 has 13 residues. The CDR3, as DNA: TGCGCCAGCAGCCAGTACAGAAGGACTGAGCAGTTCTTC. This translates into CASSQYRRTEQFF.

This clonotype was counted between two and nine times. The chain recombines TRBV7-8 with TRBJ2-7; D is unresolved. This CDR3 comprises 15 residues. Germline V gives CDR1 SGHVS, CDR2 FQNEAQ. V lost 1 base and J 3 bases, leaving 13 bases between the germline ends. This chain's CDR3 is CASSLEVGLVYEQYV. CDR3 coding DNA: TGTGCCAGCAGCTTAGAGGTGGGTTTAGTCTACGAGCAGTACGTC.

The gene calls are TRBV11-2 and TRBJ2-5; maybe TRBD2 (6 bases). The germline CDR1 and CDR2 sequences are SGHAT and FQNNGV. V was cut by 4 bases and J by 6 bases, with 24 bases left in between. The CDR3 is 17 residues long. The CDR3 spells CASSSSRVERVAQTQYF. The CDR3 nucleotides read TGTGCCAGCAGCTCATCCCGTGTGGAGCGGGTGGCGCAGACCCAGTACTTC.

The gene calls are TRBV27 and TRBJ2-7; D is ambiguous. The V end lost 6 bases, the J end lost 4 bases, and 19 bases lay between the germline ends. CDR3 length equals 15 residues. Germline V gene sequence: CDR1 MNHEY, CDR2 SMNVEV (reference sequence). DNA of the CDR3: TGTGCCAGCAGACATTTCCGGACGGAAAAGTACGAGCAGTACTTC. Translated: CASRHFRTEKYEQYF.

The V gene is TRBV29-1, the J gene TRBJ1-2; 7 nucleotides match TRBD1. The germline V gene has CDR1 SQVTM and CDR2 ANQGSEA. With 0 bases clipped from V and 2 bases from J, the junction kept 9 bases outside the gene matches. The CDR3 runs 16 residues. The CDR3 region has the DNA TGCAGCGTTGAAGAATTATTTGGGACAGAGAACTATGGCTACACCTTC. Its protein is CSVEELFGTENYGYTF. Together with reference TRBV29-1 and TRBJ1-2, the CDR3 gives the full variable domain: SAVISQKPSRDICQRGTSLTIQCQVDSQVTMMFWYRQQPGQSLTLIATANQGSEATYESGFVIDKFPISRPNLTFSTLTVSNMSPEDSSIYLCSVEELFGTENYGYTFGSGTRLTVV.

The rearrangement joins TRBV27 to TRBJ2-4; no clear D. CDR3 length: 14 amino acids. CDR1 is MNHEY and CDR2 is SMNVEV in the germline V gene (reference sequence). Trimming cost V 8 bases and J 4 bases, with 15 bases left between them. CDR3 residues: CASGSPSWKNIQYF. The CDR3 DNA reads as TGTGCCAGCGGATCCCCTTCGTGGAAAAACATTCAGTACTTC.

This clonotype was observed a handful of times. V and J are TRBV11-2 and TRBJ2-3; TRBD2 agrees at 12 bases. CDR3 size: 17 residues. Germline CDR1 SGHAT, CDR2 FQNNGV. J gave up 5 bases and V 1 base, and 7 bases lay outside the gene matches. The CDR3: CASSLGAGLAGRDTQYF. CDR3 in DNA: TGTGCCAGCAGCTTAGGTGCGGGACTAGCGGGCAGAGATACGCAGTATTTT.